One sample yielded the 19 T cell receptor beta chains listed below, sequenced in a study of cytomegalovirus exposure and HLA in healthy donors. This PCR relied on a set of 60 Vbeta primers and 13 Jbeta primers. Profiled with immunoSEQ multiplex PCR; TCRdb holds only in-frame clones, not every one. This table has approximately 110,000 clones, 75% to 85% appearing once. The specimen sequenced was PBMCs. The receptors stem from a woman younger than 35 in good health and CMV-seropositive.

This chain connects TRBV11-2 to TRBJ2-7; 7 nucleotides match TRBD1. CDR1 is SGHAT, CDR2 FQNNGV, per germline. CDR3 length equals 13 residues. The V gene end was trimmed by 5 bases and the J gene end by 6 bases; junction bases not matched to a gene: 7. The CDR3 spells CASSPMQGVEQYF. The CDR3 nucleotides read TGTGCCAGCAGCCCCATGCAGGGGGTCGAGCAGTACTTC.

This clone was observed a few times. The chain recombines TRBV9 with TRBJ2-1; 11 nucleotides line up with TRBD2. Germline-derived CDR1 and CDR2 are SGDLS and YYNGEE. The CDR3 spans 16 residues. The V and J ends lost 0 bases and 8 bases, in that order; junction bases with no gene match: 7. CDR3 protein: CASSVEGLAGGYEQFF. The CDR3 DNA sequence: TGTGCCAGCAGCGTAGAGGGGCTAGCGGGAGGCTATGAGCAGTTCTTC. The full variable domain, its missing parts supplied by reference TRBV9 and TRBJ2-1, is DSGVTQTPKHLITATGQRVTLRCSPRSGDLSVYWYQQSLDQGLQFLIQYYNGEERAKGNILERFSAQQFPDLHSELNLSSLELGDSALYFCASSVEGLAGGYEQFFGPGTRLTVL.

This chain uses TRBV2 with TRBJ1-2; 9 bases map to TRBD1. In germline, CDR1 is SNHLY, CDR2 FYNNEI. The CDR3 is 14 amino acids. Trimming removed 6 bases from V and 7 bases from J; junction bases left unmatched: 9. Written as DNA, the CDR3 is TGTGCCAGCAGAAGATCCGGGACAGGGTTTGGCTACACCTTC. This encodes CASRRSGTGFGYTF.

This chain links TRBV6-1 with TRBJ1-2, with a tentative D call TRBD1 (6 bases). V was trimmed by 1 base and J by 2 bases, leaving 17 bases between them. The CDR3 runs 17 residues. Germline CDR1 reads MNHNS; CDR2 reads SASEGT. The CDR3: CASSEGQGPDRNYGYTF. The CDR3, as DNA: TGTGCCAGCAGTGAAGGGCAGGGGCCAGATAGGAACTATGGCTACACCTTC.

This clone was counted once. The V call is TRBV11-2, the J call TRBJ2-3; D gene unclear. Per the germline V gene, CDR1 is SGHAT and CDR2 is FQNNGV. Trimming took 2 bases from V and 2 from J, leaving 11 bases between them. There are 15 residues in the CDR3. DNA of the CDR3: TGTGCCAGCAGCTTATACTTTCGCCCCACAGATACGCAGTATTTT. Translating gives CASSLYFRPTDTQYF.

The CDR3 DNA is TGTGCCAGCAGTTTGGTCGGTCAGGGGATCAATGAGCAGTTCTTC. It yields the protein CASSLVGQGINEQFF. The rearrangement uses TRBV28 and TRBJ2-1, with a tentative D call TRBD1 (6 bases). This CDR3 is built from 15 residues. CDR1 and CDR2 from the germline V gene are MDHEN and SYDVKM. V was shortened by 3 bases and J by 6 bases, with 15 bases between the two germline ends.

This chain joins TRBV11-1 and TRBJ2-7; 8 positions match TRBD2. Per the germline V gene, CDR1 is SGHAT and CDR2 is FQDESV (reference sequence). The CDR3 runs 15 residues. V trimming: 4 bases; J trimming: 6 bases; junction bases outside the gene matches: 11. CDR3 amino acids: CASSSPTGGPSEQYF. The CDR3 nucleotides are TGTGCCAGCAGCTCCCCTACGGGAGGGCCTTCCGAGCAGTACTTC.

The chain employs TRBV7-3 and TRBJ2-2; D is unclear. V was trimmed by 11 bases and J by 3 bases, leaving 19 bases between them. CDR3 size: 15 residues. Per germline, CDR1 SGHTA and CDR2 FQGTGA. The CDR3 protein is CALPRGATHTGELFF. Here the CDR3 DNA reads TGTGCCCTACCCCGAGGAGCAACACACACCGGGGAGCTGTTTTTT.

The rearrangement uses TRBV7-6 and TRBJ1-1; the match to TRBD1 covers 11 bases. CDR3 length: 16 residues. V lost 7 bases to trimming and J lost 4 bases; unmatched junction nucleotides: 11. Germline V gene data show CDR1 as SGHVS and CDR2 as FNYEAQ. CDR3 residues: CASTPVRDRGITEAFF. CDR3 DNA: TGTGCCAGCACCCCAGTCCGGGACAGGGGGATCACTGAAGCTTTCTTT.

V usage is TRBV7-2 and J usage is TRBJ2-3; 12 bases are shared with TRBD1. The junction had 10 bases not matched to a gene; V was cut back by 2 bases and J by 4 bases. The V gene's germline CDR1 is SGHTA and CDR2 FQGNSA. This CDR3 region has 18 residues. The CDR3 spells CASSLWGGTGGISDTQYF. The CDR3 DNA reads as TGTGCCAGCAGCTTATGGGGAGGGACAGGGGGCATTTCAGATACGCAGTATTTT.

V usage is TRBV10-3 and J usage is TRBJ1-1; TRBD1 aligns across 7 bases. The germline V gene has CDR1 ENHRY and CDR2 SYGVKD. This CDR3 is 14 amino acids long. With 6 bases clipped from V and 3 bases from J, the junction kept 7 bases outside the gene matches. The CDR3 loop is CAIRDRVYDTEAFF. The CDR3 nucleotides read TGTGCCATCAGAGACAGGGTCTACGACACTGAAGCTTTCTTT.

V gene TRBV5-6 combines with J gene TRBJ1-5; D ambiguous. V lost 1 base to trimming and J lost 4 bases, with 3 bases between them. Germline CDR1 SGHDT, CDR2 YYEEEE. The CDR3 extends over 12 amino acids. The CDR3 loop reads CASSLPNQPQHF. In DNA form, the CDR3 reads TGTGCCAGCAGCTTGCCGAATCAGCCCCAGCATTTT.

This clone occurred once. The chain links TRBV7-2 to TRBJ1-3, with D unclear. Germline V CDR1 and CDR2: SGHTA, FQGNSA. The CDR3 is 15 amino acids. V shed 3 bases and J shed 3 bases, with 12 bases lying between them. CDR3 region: CASSFGRVIGNTIYF. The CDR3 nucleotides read TGTGCCAGCAGCTTCGGGAGGGTAATTGGAAACACCATATATTTT. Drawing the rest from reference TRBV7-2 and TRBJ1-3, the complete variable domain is GAGVSQSPSNKVTEKGKDVELRCDPISGHTALYWYRQSLGQGLEFLIYFQGNSAPDKSGLPSDRFSAERTGGSVSTLTIQRTQQEDSAVYLCASSFGRVIGNTIYFGEGSWLTVV.

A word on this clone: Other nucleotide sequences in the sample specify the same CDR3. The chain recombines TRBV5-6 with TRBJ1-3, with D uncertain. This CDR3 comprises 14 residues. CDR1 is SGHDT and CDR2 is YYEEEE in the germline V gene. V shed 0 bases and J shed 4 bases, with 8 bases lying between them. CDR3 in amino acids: CASSLAGSGNTIYF. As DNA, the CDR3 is TGTGCCAGCAGCTTGGCGGGGTCCGGAAACACCATATATTTT.

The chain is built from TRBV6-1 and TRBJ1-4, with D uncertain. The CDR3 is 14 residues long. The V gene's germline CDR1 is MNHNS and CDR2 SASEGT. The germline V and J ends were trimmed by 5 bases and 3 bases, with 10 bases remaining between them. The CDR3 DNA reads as TGTGCCAGCAGTACTCGGGTGTCTAATGAAAAACTGTTTTTT. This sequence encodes CASSTRVSNEKLFF.

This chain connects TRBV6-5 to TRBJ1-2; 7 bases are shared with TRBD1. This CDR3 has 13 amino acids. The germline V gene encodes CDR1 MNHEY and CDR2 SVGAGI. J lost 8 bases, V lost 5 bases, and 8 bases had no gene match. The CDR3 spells CASSPTGAGGYTF. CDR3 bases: TGTGCCAGCAGTCCTACAGGGGCCGGGGGCTACACCTTC.

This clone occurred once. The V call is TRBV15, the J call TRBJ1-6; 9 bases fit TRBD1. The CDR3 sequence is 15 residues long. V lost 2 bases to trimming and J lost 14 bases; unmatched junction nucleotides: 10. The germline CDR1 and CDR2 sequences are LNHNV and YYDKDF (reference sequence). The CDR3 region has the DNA TGTGCCACCAGCAGATCCCCCCGGACAGGGGAGGCCCTCCACTTT. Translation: CATSRSPRTGEALHF.

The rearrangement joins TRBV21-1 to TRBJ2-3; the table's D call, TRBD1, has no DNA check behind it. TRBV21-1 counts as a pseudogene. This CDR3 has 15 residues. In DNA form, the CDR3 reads TGTGCCAGCAGCAAAGAGTACAATGACACAGATACGCAGTATTTT. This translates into CASSKEYNDTDTQYF.

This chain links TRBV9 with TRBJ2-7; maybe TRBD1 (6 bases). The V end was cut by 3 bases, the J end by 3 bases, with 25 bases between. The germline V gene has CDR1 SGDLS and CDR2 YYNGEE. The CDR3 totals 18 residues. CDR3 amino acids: CASSAPNRGGGRHYEQYF. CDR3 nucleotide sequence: TGTGCCAGCAGCGCCCCAAACCGAGGGGGTGGTAGGCACTACGAGCAGTACTTC.